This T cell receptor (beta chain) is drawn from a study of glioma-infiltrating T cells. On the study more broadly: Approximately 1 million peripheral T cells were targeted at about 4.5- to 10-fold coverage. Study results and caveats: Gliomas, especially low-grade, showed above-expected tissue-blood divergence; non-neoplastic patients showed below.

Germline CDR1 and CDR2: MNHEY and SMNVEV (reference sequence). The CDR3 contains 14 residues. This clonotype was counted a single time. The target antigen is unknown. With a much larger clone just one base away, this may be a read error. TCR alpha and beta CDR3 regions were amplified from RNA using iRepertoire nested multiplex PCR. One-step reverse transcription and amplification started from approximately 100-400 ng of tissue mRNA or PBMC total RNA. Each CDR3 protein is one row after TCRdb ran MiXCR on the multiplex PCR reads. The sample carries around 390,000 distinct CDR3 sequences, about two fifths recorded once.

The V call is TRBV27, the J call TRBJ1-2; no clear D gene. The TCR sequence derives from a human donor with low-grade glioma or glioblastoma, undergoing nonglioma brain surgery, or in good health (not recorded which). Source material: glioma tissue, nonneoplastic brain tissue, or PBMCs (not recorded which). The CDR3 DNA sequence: TGTGCCAGCAGCCCCGTACTACAGAGCTATGGCTGCACCTTC. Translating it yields CASSPVLQSYGCTF.